This T cell receptor (beta chain) emerged from a study of OX40 agonist ivuxolimab in advanced cancers. Study-wide background: In this cohort, patients received ivuxolimab, an agonistic anti-OX40 (CD134) antibody. Ivuxolimab doses were 0.01, 0.1, 0.3, 1.5, 3 or 10 mg/kg every 2 weeks. Study results and limitations: Expansion of clones was among the lowest in partial responders at 0.1-3.0 mg/kg.

Patients had blood sampled at baseline and again on cycle 4 day 1 and cycle 7 day 1. As for this clone: The antigen remains undetermined.

The repertoire was sequenced with immunoSEQ multiplex PCR; TCRdb's copy has only in-frame clones and lacks some. The sample carries approximately 76,000 clones, approximately 95% recorded once. The material was CD4+ or CD8+ T cells sorted from blood, obtained in a trial of the OX40 agonist ivuxolimab. The clonotype originates from an adult with an advanced solid tumor such as melanoma, head and neck, liver or kidney cancer.

CDR3 amino acids: CASSLRQFYEQYF. The DNA for the CDR3 is TGTGCCAGCAGCTTGCGACAGTTCTACGAGCAGTACTTC. This chain uses TRBV5-6 with TRBJ2-7; possibly TRBD1 for D (5 bases). The V end was cut by 1 base, the J end by 3 bases, with 8 bases between. CDR3 length: 13 residues. The germline V gene encodes CDR1 SGHDT and CDR2 YYEEEE.